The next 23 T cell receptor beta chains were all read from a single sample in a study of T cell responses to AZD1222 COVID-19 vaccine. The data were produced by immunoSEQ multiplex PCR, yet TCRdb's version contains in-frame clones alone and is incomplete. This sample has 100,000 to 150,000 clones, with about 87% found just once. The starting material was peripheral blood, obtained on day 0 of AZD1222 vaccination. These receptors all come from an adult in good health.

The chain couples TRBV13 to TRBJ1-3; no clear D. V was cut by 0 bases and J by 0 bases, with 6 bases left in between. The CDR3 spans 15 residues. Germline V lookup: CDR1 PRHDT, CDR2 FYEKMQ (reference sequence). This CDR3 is CASSLGRPSGNTIYF. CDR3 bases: TGTGCCAGCAGCTTAGGGCGCCCCTCTGGAAACACCATATATTTT.

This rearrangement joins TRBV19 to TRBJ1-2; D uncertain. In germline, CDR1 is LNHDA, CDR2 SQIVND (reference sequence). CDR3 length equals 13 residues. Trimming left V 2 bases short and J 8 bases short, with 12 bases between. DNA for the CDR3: TGTGCCAGTAGTATATGGCCGACGGAGGGCTACACCTTC. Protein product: CASSIWPTEGYTF.

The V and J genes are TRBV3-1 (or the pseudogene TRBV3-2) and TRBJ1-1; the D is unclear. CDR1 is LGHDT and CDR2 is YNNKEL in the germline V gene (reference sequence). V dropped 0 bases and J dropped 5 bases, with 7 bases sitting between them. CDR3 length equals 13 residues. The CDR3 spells CASSQDGRTEAFF. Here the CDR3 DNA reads TGTGCCAGCAGCCAAGATGGACGGACTGAAGCTTTCTTT.

The CDR3: CASASGHTLGETQYF. As DNA, the CDR3 is TGCGCCAGCGCTTCGGGACACACCCTGGGAGAGACCCAGTACTTC. The rearrangement uses TRBV5-1 and TRBJ2-5; D is possibly TRBD1 (6 bases). V lost 7 bases and J 4 bases, leaving 20 bases between the germline ends. CDR3 length: 15 residues. Germline V gene data show CDR1 as SGHRS and CDR2 as YFSETQ.

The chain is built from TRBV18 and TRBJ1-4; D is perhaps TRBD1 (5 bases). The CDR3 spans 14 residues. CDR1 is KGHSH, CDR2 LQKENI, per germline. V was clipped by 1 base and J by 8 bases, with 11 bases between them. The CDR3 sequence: CASSPRGVEEKLFF. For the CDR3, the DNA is TGTGCCAGCTCACCACGAGGGGTAGAAGAAAAACTGTTTTTT.

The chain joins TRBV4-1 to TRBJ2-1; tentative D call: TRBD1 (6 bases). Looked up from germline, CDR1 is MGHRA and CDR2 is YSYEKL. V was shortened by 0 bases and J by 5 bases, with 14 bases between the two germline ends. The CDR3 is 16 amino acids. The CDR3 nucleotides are TGCGCCAGCAGCCAAGAGGGGGCAGTCCGGCACAATGAGCAGTTCTTC. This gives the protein CASSQEGAVRHNEQFF.

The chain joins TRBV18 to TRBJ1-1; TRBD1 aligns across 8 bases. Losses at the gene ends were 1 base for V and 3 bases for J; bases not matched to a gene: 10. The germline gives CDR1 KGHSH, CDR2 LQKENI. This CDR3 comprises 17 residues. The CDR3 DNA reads TGTGCCAGCTCACCACGGGTGGCAGGGGGCGGGTACACTGAAGCTTTCTTT. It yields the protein CASSPRVAGGGYTEAFF. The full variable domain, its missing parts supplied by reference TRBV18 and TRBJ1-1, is NAGVMQNPRHLVRRRGQEARLRCSPMKGHSHVYWYRQLPEEGLKFMVYLQKENIIDESGMPKERFSAEFPKEGPSILRIQQVVRGDSAAYFCASSPRVAGGGYTEAFFGQGTRLTVV.

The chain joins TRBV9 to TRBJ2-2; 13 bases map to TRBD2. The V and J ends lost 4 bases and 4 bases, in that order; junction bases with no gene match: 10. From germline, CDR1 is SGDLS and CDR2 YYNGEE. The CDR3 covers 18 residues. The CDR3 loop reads CASSPRTSGGAGTGELFF. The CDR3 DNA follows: TGTGCCAGCAGCCCCAGGACTAGCGGGGGCGCGGGCACCGGGGAGCTGTTTTTT.

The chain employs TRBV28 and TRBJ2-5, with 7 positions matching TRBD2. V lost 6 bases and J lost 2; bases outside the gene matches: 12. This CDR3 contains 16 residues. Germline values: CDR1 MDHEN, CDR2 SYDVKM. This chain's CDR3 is CASSLAEGRNQETQYF. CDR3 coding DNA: TGTGCCAGCAGCCTAGCGGAGGGAAGGAATCAAGAGACCCAGTACTTC.

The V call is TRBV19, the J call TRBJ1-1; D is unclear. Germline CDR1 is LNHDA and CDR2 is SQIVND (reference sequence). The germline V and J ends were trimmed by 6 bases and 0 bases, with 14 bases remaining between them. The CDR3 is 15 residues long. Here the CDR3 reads CASRTGDRLNTEAFF. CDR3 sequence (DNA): TGTGCCAGTAGAACGGGAGACCGCCTGAACACTGAAGCTTTCTTT.

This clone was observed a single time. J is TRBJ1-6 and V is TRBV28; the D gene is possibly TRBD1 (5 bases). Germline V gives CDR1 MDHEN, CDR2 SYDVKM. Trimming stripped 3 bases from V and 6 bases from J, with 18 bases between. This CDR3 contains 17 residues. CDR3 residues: CASSFLSPGLSNSPLHF. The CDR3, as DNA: TGTGCCAGCAGTTTTCTTTCCCCAGGGCTAAGTAATTCACCCCTCCACTTT.

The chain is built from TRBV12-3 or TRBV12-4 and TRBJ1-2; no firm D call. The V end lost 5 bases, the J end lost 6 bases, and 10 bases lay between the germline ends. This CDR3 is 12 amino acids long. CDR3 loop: CASSKDGDGYTF. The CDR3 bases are TGTGCCAGCAGTAAGGACGGCGATGGCTACACCTTC.

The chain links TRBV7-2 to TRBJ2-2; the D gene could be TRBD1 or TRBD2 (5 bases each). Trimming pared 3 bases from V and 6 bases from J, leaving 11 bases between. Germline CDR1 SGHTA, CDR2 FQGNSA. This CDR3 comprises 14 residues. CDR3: CASSFPGHAGELFF. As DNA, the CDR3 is TGTGCCAGCAGCTTCCCGGGGCACGCCGGGGAGCTGTTTTTT. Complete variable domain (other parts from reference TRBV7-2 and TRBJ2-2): GAGVSQSPSNKVTEKGKDVELRCDPISGHTALYWYRQSLGQGLEFLIYFQGNSAPDKSGLPSDRFSAERTGGSVSTLTIQRTQQEDSAVYLCASSFPGHAGELFFGEGSRLTVL.

The CDR3 coding sequence is TGCGCCAGCAGCCCCGGGGGTGGCACTGAAGCTTTCTTT. Translated: CASSPGGGTEAFF. The gene calls are TRBV4-1 and TRBJ1-1; D might be TRBD1 (5 bases). Germline-derived CDR1 and CDR2 are MGHRA and YSYEKL. The length of the CDR3 is 13 residues. V was clipped by 4 bases and J by 4 bases, with 10 bases between them.

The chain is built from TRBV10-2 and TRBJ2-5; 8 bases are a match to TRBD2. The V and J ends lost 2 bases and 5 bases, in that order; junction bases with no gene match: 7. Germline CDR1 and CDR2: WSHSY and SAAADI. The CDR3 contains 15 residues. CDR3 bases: TGCGCCAGCAGTGAGAGCGGGGGTAAAGCGGAGACCCAGTACTTC. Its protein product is CASSESGGKAETQYF.

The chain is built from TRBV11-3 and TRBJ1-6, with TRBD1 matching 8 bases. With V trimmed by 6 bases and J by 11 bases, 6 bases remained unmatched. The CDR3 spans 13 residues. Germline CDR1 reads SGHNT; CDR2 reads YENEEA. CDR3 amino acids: CASSPGQGTPLHF. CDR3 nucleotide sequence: TGTGCCAGCAGTCCCGGACAGGGCACACCCCTCCACTTT. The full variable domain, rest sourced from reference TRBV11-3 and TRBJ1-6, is EAGVVQSPRYKIIEKKQPVAFWCNPISGHNTLYWYLQNLGQGPELLIRYENEEAVDDSQLPKDRFSAERLKGVDSTLKIQPAELGDSAVYLCASSPGQGTPLHFGNGTRLTVT.

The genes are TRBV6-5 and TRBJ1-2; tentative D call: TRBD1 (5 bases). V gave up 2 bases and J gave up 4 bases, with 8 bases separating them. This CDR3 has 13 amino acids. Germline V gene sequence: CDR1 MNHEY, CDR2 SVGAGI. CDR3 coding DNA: TGTGCCAGCAGTTACCAGGGATTCTATGGCTACACCTTC. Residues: CASSYQGFYGYTF.

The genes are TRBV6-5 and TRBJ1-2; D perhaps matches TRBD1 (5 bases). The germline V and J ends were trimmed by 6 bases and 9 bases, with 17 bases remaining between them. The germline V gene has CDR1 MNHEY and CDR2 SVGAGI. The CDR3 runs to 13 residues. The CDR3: CASSDDGTGSYTF. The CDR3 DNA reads TGTGCCAGCAGCGACGACGGGACGGGAAGCTACACCTTC.

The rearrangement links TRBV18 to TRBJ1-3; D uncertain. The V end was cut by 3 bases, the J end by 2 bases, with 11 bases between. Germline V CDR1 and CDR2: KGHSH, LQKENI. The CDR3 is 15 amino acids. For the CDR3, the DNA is TGTGCCAGCTCACCGATGACGATCACTGGAAACACCATATATTTT. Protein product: CASSPMTITGNTIYF.

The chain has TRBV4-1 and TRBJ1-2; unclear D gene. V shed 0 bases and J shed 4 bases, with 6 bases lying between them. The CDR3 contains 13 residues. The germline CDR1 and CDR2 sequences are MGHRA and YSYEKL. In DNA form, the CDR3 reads TGCGCCAGCAGCCAAGACAGGCTCTATGGCTACACCTTC. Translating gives CASSQDRLYGYTF.

The CDR3 loop reads CAIYEPLNGYTF. CDR3 sequence (DNA): TGTGCCATCTACGAGCCTCTCAATGGCTACACCTTC. The V and J genes are TRBV19 and TRBJ1-2; D uncertain. CDR3 size: 12 residues. Trimming took off 10 bases at V and 6 bases at J, with 15 bases between the two ends. Germline V lookup: CDR1 LNHDA, CDR2 SQIVND (reference sequence).

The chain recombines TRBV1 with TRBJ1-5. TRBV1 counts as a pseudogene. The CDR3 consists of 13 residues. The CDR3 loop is CTSSRRGNQPQHF. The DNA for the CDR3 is TGCACCAGCAGCCGACGGGGGAATCAGCCCCAGCATTTT.

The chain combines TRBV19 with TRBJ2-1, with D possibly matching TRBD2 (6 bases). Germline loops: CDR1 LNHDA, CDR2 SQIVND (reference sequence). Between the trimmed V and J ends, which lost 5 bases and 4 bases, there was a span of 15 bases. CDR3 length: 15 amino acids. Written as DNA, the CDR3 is TGTGCCAGTAGTGCGGGACTCTCGGAGTACAATGAGCAGTTCTTC. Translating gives CASSAGLSEYNEQFF.